This TCR beta chain was recovered during a study of cytomegalovirus exposure and HLA in healthy donors. The PCR used 60 Vbeta and 13 Jbeta primers. Method: immunoSEQ multiplex PCR; TCRdb's copy keeps in-frame clones and lacks some. The sample consists of 190,000 or so clones, roughly 80% of them appearing once. Study-wide points: Later work showed greater clonal expansion in HLA-associated TCR beta chains than in equally common others. An assumption of roughly uniform sequencing depth across donors underlay the presence/absence analyses. As a later analysis showed, a missense DCLRE1C variant was linked to trimming of TCR beta V- and J-genes. In a later analysis, most CMV-associated TCR beta chains appeared HLA-restricted.

As concerns this clone: Its antigen is unknown.

The source is a boy younger than 18 in good health and CMV-seronegative. Sequencing was carried out using PBMCs.

The chain's CDR3 is CASSPTNTGELFF. The CDR3 region has the DNA TGTGCCAGCAGTCCAACAAACACCGGGGAGCTGTTTTTT. V gene TRBV2 combines with J gene TRBJ2-2; no clear D gene. This CDR3 contains 13 residues. V gave up 5 bases and J gave up 2 bases, with 6 bases separating them. Germline V gene sequence: CDR1 SNHLY, CDR2 FYNNEI.